The clone carrying this T cell receptor beta chain was detected only once. The antigen remains unidentified. The PCR made use of 60 Vbeta and 13 Jbeta primers. The protocol was immunoSEQ multiplex PCR, while the TCRdb copy is restricted to in-frame clones and leaves out a portion. The sample includes 100,000 to 120,000 clones, about 81% of them seen just once. The data derive from a study of cytomegalovirus exposure and HLA in healthy donors. Turning to the study itself: A previous analysis identified approximately 110 million unique TCR beta sequences derived from some 200 million T cells. As released early, the data held 75 million to 90 million unique TCRs from HLA-typed donors. Broader study findings: Whilst most TCR sequences proved rare, a subset of public TCRs occurred across many donors.

Trimming cost V 6 bases and J 4 bases; bases outside gene matches: 8. The V gene's germline CDR1 is MNHEY and CDR2 SVGAGI. The CDR3 is 14 residues long. The material sequenced was PBMCs. The chain recombines TRBV6-5 with TRBJ2-7; 8 bases align to TRBD1. This clonotype was obtained from a man aged 30 to 45 in good health and CMV-seronegative. CDR3 sequence (DNA): TGTGCCAGCAGCCTTGACAGGGGCCCGTACGAGCAGTACTTC. As protein: CASSLDRGPYEQYF.